The TCR beta chain described here comes from a study of blood T cell repertoires in COVID-19. Overall study context: COVID-19 samples, acute and convalescent, were from the United States, Italy and Spain. The cDNA or gDNA used as material had been derived from T cells, B-cell-depleted T cells, or PBMCs.

The V and J ends lost 5 bases and 3 bases, in that order; junction bases with no gene match: 10. This CDR3 is 15 amino acids long. CDR1 and CDR2 from the germline V gene are KGHSH and LQKENI. In the original workflow: Nucleated cell number was recorded as an estimate derived from reference gene primer amplification. The data were produced by immunoSEQ multiplex PCR, yet TCRdb's version contains in-frame clones alone and is incomplete. Clone size and V and J calls were adopted from that table, with D and trimming inferred from the DNA. The sample consists of over 130,000 clones, around four fifths of them appearing once.

This TCR was sampled from an elderly woman with acute or convalescent COVID-19. The chain couples TRBV18 to TRBJ2-7; 7 nucleotides line up with TRBD1. Sequences were obtained from peripheral blood. The CDR3 DNA is TGTGCCAGCTCATACTACAGGGGTGACATCTACGAGCAGTACTTC. This codes for CASSYYRGDIYEQYF.